This T cell receptor beta chain was documented in a study of cytomegalovirus exposure and HLA in healthy donors. The V and J ends lost 6 bases and 4 bases, in that order; junction bases with no gene match: 8. CDR1 and CDR2 (germline): ENHRY, SYGVKD. The length of the CDR3 is 15 residues. PCR involved 60 Vbeta and 13 Jbeta primers. Method: immunoSEQ multiplex PCR; TCRdb's copy keeps in-frame clones and lacks some. This sample has roughly 120,000 clones, with 75% to 90% found just once. V gene TRBV10-3 combines with J gene TRBJ2-5; 10 bases map to TRBD2. This TCR was recovered from a man aged 50 to 59 in good health and CMV-seronegative. Sequenced sample: PBMCs. For the CDR3, the DNA is TGTGCCATCAGAGGGGGTAGCGGGGGGTCAGAGACCCAGTACTTC. Translating it yields CAIRGGSGGSETQYF.